The T cell receptor (beta chain) described here comes from a study of cytomegalovirus exposure and HLA in healthy donors. Study at large: A prior analysis found about 110 million unique TCR beta sequences from 170 million or so T cells. Study-level findings and limits: TCR beta V- and J-gene trimming was later associated with a missense DCLRE1C variant.

Sampled while nominally healthy, donors likely had unrecorded immune exposures. With regard to this clone: The antigen remains undetermined.

PCR used 60 Vbeta primers and 13 Jbeta primers. In the source study's methods: In a later analysis, of around 80 million unique beta chains, about 10 million appeared in at least two donors. Assay: immunoSEQ multiplex PCR; the TCRdb copy retains only in-frame clones and omits some. Clonal size and the V and J genes are those of that table, whereas D and trimming came from the DNA. The sample includes about 160,000 clones, around 76% of them seen just once. Trimming cost V 3 bases and J 3 bases; bases outside gene matches: 3. Germline V gene sequence: CDR1 MDHEN, CDR2 SYDVKM. The CDR3 totals 15 residues.

The chain couples TRBV28 to TRBJ2-3, with 10 positions matching TRBD2. The material sequenced was PBMCs. The source is a girl between 10 and 17 years old in good health and CMV-seropositive. DNA for the CDR3: TGTGCCAGCAGTTTCTTAGCGGGAGGTACAGATACGCAGTATTTT. Protein: CASSFLAGGTDTQYF.